This TCR beta chain was documented in a study of OX40 agonist ivuxolimab in advanced cancers. Context from the whole study: The costimulatory receptor OX40 (CD134) was targeted by ivuxolimab, a fully human IgG2 agonistic monoclonal antibody. Intravenous ivuxolimab was administered to patients every 2 weeks at six dose levels: 0.01, 0.1, 0.3, 1.5, 3 and 10 mg/kg. Of the approximately 53 patients in dose escalation, 19 had hepatocellular carcinoma, roughly 15 had melanoma, 9 had renal cell carcinoma and 9 had head and neck cancer. A male proportion of roughly 80% and a mean age of approximately 61 years, ranging from 23 to 79, were recorded for the dose-escalation cohort. Prior anti-PD-1, anti-PD-L1 or anti-CTLA-4 therapy was permitted, and checkpoint inhibitors had been received by around 39% of dose-escalation patients. Partial responses occurred in three dose-escalation patients: two with cutaneous melanoma and one with hepatocellular carcinoma. The purpose of peripheral TCRbeta sequencing was to test whether ivuxolimab changed TCR sequence diversity and led to clonal T-cell expansion. The paper describes the monotherapy dose-escalation part (N = 52 patients) of the phase I trial of ivuxolimab. What the work shows at the level of the full study, not this receptor alone: Antigen specificity was not determined for the clonally expanded peripheral T cells. Partial responders in the 0.1-3.0 mg/kg groups had among the lowest normalized peripheral clonal expansion, especially among CD8+ T cells. After ivuxolimab, expanded clones were on average more numerous among CD8+ T cells than among CD4+ T cells. Low levels of normalized T-cell clonal expansion were also seen in some patients who did not respond. At doses of 0.1 to 3.0 mg/kg, clonal expansion of both CD4+ and CD8+ blood T cells was observed from baseline to week 6.

Details on this clone: Its cognate antigen has yet to be identified. Per-base qualities were not stored, and no clone one base away is much larger.

The CDR3 contains 16 residues, cysteine and phenylalanine counted. Only CDR3 DNA remains: 48 bases, in frame from the first base. The germline V gene supplies CDR1 SGHNT and CDR2 YENEEA. V is cut back by 4 bases and J by 0 bases, with 5 bases in the junction unmatched. The trial excluded patients who had a history of autoimmune disease or who were on systemic immunosuppression. Peripheral blood for TCR sequencing was collected from all dose cohorts at baseline, on cycle 4 day 1, and on cycle 7 day 1. Samples came from an open-label, multicenter, first-in-human phase I dose-escalation trial of ivuxolimab. The trial enrolled adults with locally advanced or metastatic head and neck squamous cell, hepatocellular, melanoma or renal cell carcinoma. CD4+ and CD8+ T cells were sorted separately from peripheral blood before TCR sequencing. Genomic DNA was isolated from the sorted cells so that the TCRbeta CDR3 region could be sequenced. TCRbeta CDR3 regions were sequenced using the immunoSEQ Assay. In TCRdb, the immuneACCESS table is reduced to in-frame sequences with V and J assigned. These tables do not hold every clone; where another copy was compared, an unresolved V gene accounts for under half, and the others remain unexplained. The sample includes some 49,000 clones, with over 80% observed a single time. Of the sample, roughly 4% falls within the top ten clones.

This TCR was sampled from an adult with an advanced solid tumor such as melanoma, head and neck, liver or kidney cancer. The starting material was CD4+ or CD8+ T cells sorted from blood, obtained in a trial of the OX40 agonist ivuxolimab. The sequence links TRBV11-3 to TRBJ2-1; 8 junctional bases match TRBD1. The CDR3 region has the sequence CASSSRQGHSYNEQFF. Here is the DNA: TGTGCCAGCAGCTCGCGACAGGGGCACTCCTACAATGAGCAGTTCTTC. With the portions outside the CDR3 filled from the reference TRBV11-3 and TRBJ2-1 genes, the complete variable region becomes EAGVVQSPRYKIIEKKQPVAFWCNPISGHNTLYWYLQNLGQGPELLIRYENEEAVDDSQLPKDRFSAERLKGVDSTLKIQPAELGDSAVYLCASSSRQGHSYNEQFFGPGTRLTVL.